The text below deals with one TCR beta chain. What it binds is not known. The germline gives CDR1 MNHEY, CDR2 SVGAGI. V gave up 0 bases and J gave up 9 bases, with 12 bases separating them. The CDR3 loop spans 14 amino acids. These data originate in a study of cytotoxic CD8 clonotypes in ibrutinib-treated CLL. Measured with immunoSEQ multiplex PCR; TCRdb has only the in-frame clones, and not every one. In the table there are about 200,000 clones, about 75% of which are singletons. General study results and limits: Clonality was higher at baseline than in age-matched healthy donors and tracked circulating CD8+ T-cell counts.

The V call is TRBV6-5, the J call TRBJ2-1, with TRBD2 as a possible D gene (6 bases). The sequence came from a human donor with chronic lymphocytic leukemia. This material consisted of PBMCs, taken after 12 months of ibrutinib treatment. The CDR3 is CASSYSGRGFEQFF. In nucleotides, the CDR3 is TGTGCCAGCAGTTACTCGGGGCGGGGATTTGAGCAGTTCTTC.